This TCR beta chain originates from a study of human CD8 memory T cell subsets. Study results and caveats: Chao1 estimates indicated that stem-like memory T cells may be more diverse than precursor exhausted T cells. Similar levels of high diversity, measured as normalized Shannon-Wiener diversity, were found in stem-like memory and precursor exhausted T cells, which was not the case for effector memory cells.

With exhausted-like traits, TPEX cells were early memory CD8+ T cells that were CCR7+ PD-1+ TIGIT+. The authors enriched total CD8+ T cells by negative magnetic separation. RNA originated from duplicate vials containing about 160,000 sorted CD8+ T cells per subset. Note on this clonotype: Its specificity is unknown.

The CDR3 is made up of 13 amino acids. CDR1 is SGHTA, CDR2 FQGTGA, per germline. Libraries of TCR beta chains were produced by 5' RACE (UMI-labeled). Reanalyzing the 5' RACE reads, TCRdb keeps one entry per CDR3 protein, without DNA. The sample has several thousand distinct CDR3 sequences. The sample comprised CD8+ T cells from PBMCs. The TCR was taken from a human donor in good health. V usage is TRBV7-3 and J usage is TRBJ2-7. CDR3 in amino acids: CASSLTRLSEQYF.